This T cell receptor beta chain was captured in a study of shared clonotypes between healthy human individuals. Points from the study as a whole: Compared with memory subsets, naive subsets generally had larger estimated richness. A handful of donors had about 5.1% of their naive CD4 clonotypes in common. It was the few donors that limited the genetic and exposure-history diversity represented.

Trimming stripped 8 bases from V and 3 bases from J, with 10 bases between. CDR3 length: 12 residues. Germline CDR1 is MNHNS and CDR2 is SASEGT. DNA at around 210 ng, approximately 30,000 T cell genomes, went into sorted-subset replicate PCRs. Generated by immunoSEQ multiplex PCR, the TCRdb table keeps only in-frame clones and is missing some. Of 2.5 million or so clones listed, just over 90% are singletons. A word on this clone: Its target is not known.

The specimen sequenced was naive CD4+ T cells sorted from blood. Subset in this sample: CD45RA+ positively selected. This rearrangement joins TRBV6-1 to TRBJ1-1, with unresolved D. The receptor comes from a man between 18 and 29 years old in good health. CDR3 coding DNA: TGTGCCAGCGTCCTTAGGCACACTGAAGCTTTCTTT. Translated: CASVLRHTEAFF.